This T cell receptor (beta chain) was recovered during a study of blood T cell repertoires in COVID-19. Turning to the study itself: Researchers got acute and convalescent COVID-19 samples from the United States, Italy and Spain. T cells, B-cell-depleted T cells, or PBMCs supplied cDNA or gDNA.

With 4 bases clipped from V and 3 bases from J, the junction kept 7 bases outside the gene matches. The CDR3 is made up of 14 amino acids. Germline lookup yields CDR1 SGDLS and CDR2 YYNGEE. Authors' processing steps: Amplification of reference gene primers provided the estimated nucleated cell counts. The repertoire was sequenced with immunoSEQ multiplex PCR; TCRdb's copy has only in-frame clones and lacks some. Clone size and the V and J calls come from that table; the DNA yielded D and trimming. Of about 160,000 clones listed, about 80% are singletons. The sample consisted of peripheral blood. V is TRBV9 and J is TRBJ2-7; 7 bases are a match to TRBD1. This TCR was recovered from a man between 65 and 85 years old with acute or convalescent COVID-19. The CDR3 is CASSMQGVGYEQYF. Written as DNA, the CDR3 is TGTGCCAGCAGCATGCAGGGGGTCGGCTACGAGCAGTACTTC.